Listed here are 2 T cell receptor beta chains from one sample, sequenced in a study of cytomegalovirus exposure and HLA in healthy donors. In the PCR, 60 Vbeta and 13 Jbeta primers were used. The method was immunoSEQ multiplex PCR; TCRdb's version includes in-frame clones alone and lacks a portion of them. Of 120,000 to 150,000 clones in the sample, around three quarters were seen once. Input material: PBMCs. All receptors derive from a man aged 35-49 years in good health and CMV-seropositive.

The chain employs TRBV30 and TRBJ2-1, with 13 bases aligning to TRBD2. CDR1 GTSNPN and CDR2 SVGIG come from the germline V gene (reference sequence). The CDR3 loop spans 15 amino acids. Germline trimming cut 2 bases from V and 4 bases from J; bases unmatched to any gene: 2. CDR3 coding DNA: TGTGCCTGGAGTTGGACTAGCGGGAGTTACAATGAGCAGTTCTTC. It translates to CAWSWTSGSYNEQFF.

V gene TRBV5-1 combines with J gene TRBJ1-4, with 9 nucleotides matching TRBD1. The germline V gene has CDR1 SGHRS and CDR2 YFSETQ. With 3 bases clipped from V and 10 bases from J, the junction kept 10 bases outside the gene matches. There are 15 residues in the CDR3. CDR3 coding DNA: TGCGCCAGCAGCTCCGACGGGACAGGGAGTCGAAAACTGTTTTTT. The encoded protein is CASSSDGTGSRKLFF.